Sequencing of this TCR beta chain was carried out in a study of cytomegalovirus exposure and HLA in healthy donors. Findings and limits, study-wide: There were a few CMV-associated chains whose specificity for CMV antigens was confirmed in vitro. Owing to their indistinguishability, certain V segments, notably TRBV6-2 and TRBV6-3, were excluded.

The CDR3 loop spans 16 amino acids. Trimming cost V 7 bases and J 5 bases; bases outside gene matches: 16. CDR1 and CDR2 (germline): SNHLY, FYNNEI. As concerns this clone: Its matching antigen is unknown.

PCR involved 60 Vbeta and 13 Jbeta primers. Measured with immunoSEQ multiplex PCR; TCRdb has only the in-frame clones, and not every one. Seen here are about 200,000 clones, 70% to 90% observed once, and the top ten hold roughly 0.34%. The V and J genes are TRBV2 and TRBJ2-7; 8 bases line up with TRBD2. The TCR comes from a woman aged 25 to 45 in good health and CMV-seronegative. Sequenced material: PBMCs. CDR3 in DNA: TGTGCCAGCAAGGCGGTTTCGAGCGGGGGTCCGGACGAGCAGTACTTC. Translating gives CASKAVSSGGPDEQYF.